A single sample gave rise to the 32 T cell receptor beta chains below, sequenced in a study of T cell responses to AZD1222 COVID-19 vaccine. Repertoires were generated with immunoSEQ multiplex PCR, while TCRdb's copy carries only in-frame clones and drops some. In the table there are more than 150,000 clones, 85% to 90% of which are singletons. The specimen comprised peripheral blood, sampled on day 0 of AZD1222 vaccination. All receptors come from an adult in good health.

The V gene is TRBV5-1, the J gene TRBJ1-5; D remains unclear. Trimming pared 4 bases from V and 5 bases from J, leaving 16 bases between. The CDR3 totals 15 residues. Per germline, CDR1 SGHRS and CDR2 YFSETQ. The CDR3 region is CASSADGRRDQPQHF. The CDR3, as DNA: TGCGCCAGCAGCGCTGACGGCCGAAGGGATCAGCCCCAGCATTTT.

V usage is TRBV24-1 and J usage is TRBJ1-2; D gene ambiguous. The V gene lost 5 bases and the J gene lost 8 bases, with 14 bases spanning the gap. Germline CDR1 KGHDR, CDR2 SFDVKD. CDR3 length equals 13 residues. The CDR3 DNA reads as TGTGCCACCAGTGGTCAGCAAAGAGCAGGCTACACCTTC. As protein: CATSGQQRAGYTF.

J is TRBJ1-1 and V is TRBV7-9, with D hard to call. CDR3 length: 12 residues. Germline-derived CDR1 and CDR2 are SEHNR and FQNEAQ (reference sequence). V was clipped by 5 bases and J by 5 bases, with 9 bases between them. CDR3 bases: TGTGCCAGCAGCCCAGCTGGGACTGAAGCTTTCTTT. This gives the protein CASSPAGTEAFF.

The J gene is TRBJ1-1, the V gene TRBV3-1 (or the pseudogene TRBV3-2); D may be TRBD1 (6 bases). The germline gives CDR1 LGHDT, CDR2 YNNKEL (reference sequence). There are 13 residues in the CDR3. The V and J ends lost 6 bases and 1 base respectively, with 9 bases between them. The CDR3 reads CASRAGENTEAFF. Written as DNA, the CDR3 is TGTGCCAGCAGGGCAGGGGAGAACACTGAAGCTTTCTTT.

The chain links TRBV28 to TRBJ1-2; D perhaps matches TRBD1 (6 bases). CDR1 and CDR2 (germline): MDHEN, SYDVKM. The CDR3 loop spans 14 amino acids. Trimming took off 4 bases at V and 2 bases at J, with 11 bases between the two ends. The CDR3 sequence: CASSSTGRNYGYTF. In DNA form, the CDR3 reads TGTGCCAGCAGTTCGACAGGTCGAAACTATGGCTACACCTTC.

The gene calls are TRBV15 and TRBJ2-7, with TRBD2 identical over 8 bases. The CDR3 is made up of 15 amino acids. CDR1 and CDR2 from the germline V gene are LNHNV and YYDKDF (reference sequence). Trimming at V came to 0 bases and at J to 6 bases, leaving 7 bases not matched to a gene. The DNA for the CDR3 is TGTGCCACCAGCAGAGATTTCGGGAGGGCTCTCGAGCAGTACTTC. Protein: CATSRDFGRALEQYF.

This rearrangement joins TRBV28 to TRBJ1-5; D not certain. This CDR3 has 14 residues. CDR1 is MDHEN and CDR2 is SYDVKM in the germline V gene. V gave up 5 bases and J gave up 8 bases, with 16 bases separating them. The CDR3 is CASSPGRLSKPQHF. CDR3 bases: TGTGCCAGCAGTCCCGGGAGGTTATCAAAGCCCCAGCATTTT. The complete variable domain, with remaining parts taken from reference TRBV28 and TRBJ1-5, reads DVKVTQSSRYLVKRTGEKVFLECVQDMDHENMFWYRQDPGLGLRLIYFSYDVKMKEKGDIPEGYSVSREKKERFSLILESASTNQTSMYLCASSPGRLSKPQHFGDGTRLSIL.

The rearrangement links TRBV30 to TRBJ1-6; no firm D call. The CDR3 extends over 13 amino acids. Per the germline V gene, CDR1 is GTSNPN and CDR2 is SVGIG (reference sequence). V dropped 1 base and J dropped 7 bases, with 8 bases sitting between them. The CDR3 loop reads CAWSGEGNSPLHF. In DNA, the CDR3 is TGTGCCTGGAGTGGGGAGGGCAATTCACCCCTCCACTTT.

The chain couples TRBV9 to TRBJ2-3; 16 bases fit TRBD2. The CDR3 has 18 residues. CDR1 SGDLS and CDR2 YYNGEE come from the germline V gene. With V trimmed by 0 bases and J by 6 bases, 7 bases remained unmatched. DNA of the CDR3: TGTGCCAGCAGCGTAGGGGGGACTAGCGGGAGGGTGGCGGATACGCAGTATTTT. Translation gives CASSVGGTSGRVADTQYF.

This rearrangement joins TRBV10-1 to TRBJ2-2; 8 bases fit TRBD1. The germline V gene has CDR1 WNHNN and CDR2 SYGVQD (reference sequence). Losses at the gene ends were 2 bases for V and 5 bases for J; bases not matched to a gene: 4. The CDR3 sequence is 15 residues long. Written as DNA, the CDR3 is TGCGCCAGCAGTGAGCCTGGGACAGGAACCGGGGAGCTGTTTTTT. This codes for CASSEPGTGTGELFF.

The chain recombines TRBV28 with TRBJ1-5; 10 bases line up with TRBD1. The CDR3 runs 15 residues. The V gene end was trimmed by 5 bases and the J gene end by 3 bases; junction bases not matched to a gene: 4. CDR1 MDHEN and CDR2 SYDVKM come from the germline V gene. CDR3 sequence: CASSEGQGNNQPQHF. The CDR3 DNA reads as TGTGCCAGCAGTGAGGGACAGGGGAACAATCAGCCCCAGCATTTT.

The chain employs TRBV3-1 (or the pseudogene TRBV3-2) and TRBJ1-6; D uncertain. CDR1 is LGHDT and CDR2 is YNNKEL in the germline V gene (reference sequence). This CDR3 region has 14 residues. V was shortened by 3 bases and J by 7 bases, with 10 bases between the two germline ends. The CDR3 is CASSHGLRNSPLHF. The CDR3 bases are TGTGCCAGCAGCCATGGCTTGAGGAATTCACCCCTCCACTTT.

The genes are TRBV2 and TRBJ1-3; no firm D call. From germline, CDR1 is SNHLY and CDR2 FYNNEI. The CDR3 totals 15 residues. The V and J ends lost 5 bases and 0 bases respectively, with 11 bases between them. DNA for the CDR3: TGTGCCAGCAGTCTAGACCGCGTCTCTGGAAACACCATATATTTT. It is translated as CASSLDRVSGNTIYF.

V usage is TRBV7-9 and J usage is TRBJ1-4; D gene uncertain. The V and J ends lost 0 bases and 4 bases respectively, with 3 bases between them. This CDR3 is built from 13 residues. Per germline, CDR1 SEHNR and CDR2 FQNEAQ (reference sequence). CDR3: CASSLARNEKLFF. The CDR3 DNA sequence: TGTGCCAGCAGCTTAGCCCGTAATGAAAAACTGTTTTTT.

This clone is a singleton in its sample. The V gene is TRBV6-2 or TRBV6-3, the J gene TRBJ1-2; D might be TRBD1 (5 bases). This CDR3 is 15 amino acids long. Germline-derived CDR1 and CDR2 are MNHEY and SVGEGT. The V end lost 0 bases, the J end lost 6 bases, and 14 bases lay between the germline ends. CDR3 amino acids: CASSYSRDVKDGYTF. As DNA, the CDR3 is TGTGCCAGCAGTTACTCTAGGGACGTAAAGGATGGCTACACCTTC.

This chain connects TRBV28 to TRBJ2-3; 8 nucleotides line up with TRBD1. CDR3 length: 15 residues. Germline assignment: CDR1 MDHEN and CDR2 SYDVKM. The ends lost 6 bases at V and 1 base at J; junction bases unmatched: 6. The CDR3 region has the DNA TGTGCCAGCAGATTCGGACAGGGCCGCACAGATACGCAGTATTTT. Its translation is CASRFGQGRTDTQYF.

The chain recombines TRBV6-5 with TRBJ2-1; D is uncertain. Per the germline V gene, CDR1 is MNHEY and CDR2 is SVGAGI. This CDR3 region has 14 residues. V was pared by 6 bases and J by 6 bases, with 15 bases between. Written as DNA, the CDR3 is TGTGCCAGCAGATACAGAATAACCGGCAATGAGCAGTTCTTC. It specifies CASRYRITGNEQFF.

This rearrangement joins TRBV28 to TRBJ2-7; 9 bases are a match to TRBD1. Germline CDR1 reads MDHEN; CDR2 reads SYDVKM. V trimming: 5 bases; J trimming: 2 bases; junction bases outside the gene matches: 4. CDR3 length equals 14 residues. CDR3 sequence (DNA): TGTGCCAGCAGTACGGGACAGGGTACCTACGAGCAGTACTTC. As protein: CASSTGQGTYEQYF.

This chain links TRBV6-1 with TRBJ1-4; D call uncertain. Germline CDR1 is MNHNS and CDR2 is SASEGT. The germline V and J ends were trimmed by 2 bases and 1 base, with 8 bases remaining between them. This CDR3 is 15 amino acids long. This CDR3 reads CASSERPGTNEKLFF. DNA for the CDR3: TGTGCCAGCAGTGAAAGACCGGGAACTAATGAAAAACTGTTTTTT.

The CDR3 DNA sequence: TGTGCCAGCAGCCTCCAAAGCGGACAGGTTTACGAGCAGTACTTC. As protein: CASSLQSGQVYEQYF. The chain links TRBV7-2 to TRBJ2-7; TRBD1 matches 7 bases. The V segment lost 5 bases and the J segment 4 bases; nucleotides outside the gene matches: 11. The CDR3 has 15 amino acids. Germline CDR1 reads SGHTA; CDR2 reads FQGNSA.

The chain has TRBV11-2 and TRBJ1-5; D is unclear. The CDR3 runs 13 residues. Germline CDR1 is SGHAT and CDR2 is FQNNGV. Trimming shortened V by 5 bases and J by 7 bases, and 12 bases separated the two germline ends. The chain's CDR3 is CASSRSLRQPQHF. The CDR3, as DNA: TGTGCCAGCAGCCGTTCCCTTAGACAGCCCCAGCATTTT.

This clone was counted once. Distinct nucleotide sequences in the sample also encode this CDR3. This chain connects TRBV28 to TRBJ1-5; D ambiguous. The CDR3 length is 13 residues. Germline assignment: CDR1 MDHEN and CDR2 SYDVKM. V was cut by 7 bases and J by 4 bases, with 11 bases left in between. The CDR3 loop reads CASTLTGNQPQHF. CDR3 bases: TGTGCCAGCACCTTGACGGGAAATCAGCCCCAGCATTTT.

The genes are TRBV13 and TRBJ2-2; 7 nucleotides agree with TRBD1. With 3 bases clipped from V and 2 bases from J, the junction kept 3 bases outside the gene matches. Germline CDR1 is PRHDT and CDR2 is FYEKMQ (reference sequence). The CDR3 extends over 15 amino acids. CDR3 sequence: CASSLGQLNTGELFF. The DNA for the CDR3 is TGTGCCAGCAGCTTGGGACAGTTAAACACCGGGGAGCTGTTTTTT.

This clone has a single count. V usage is TRBV25-1 and J usage is TRBJ2-7; D gene ambiguous. The CDR3 spans 15 residues. CDR1 and CDR2 from the germline V gene are MGHDK and SYGVNS. Trimming pared 7 bases from V and 0 bases from J, leaving 16 bases between. CDR3 amino acids: CASNPHGQSSYEQYF. CDR3 in DNA: TGTGCCAGCAATCCCCACGGGCAGAGCTCCTACGAGCAGTACTTC.

The CDR3 here is CASSKLQIYGYTF. DNA of the CDR3: TGTGCCAGCAGTAAATTACAGATCTATGGCTACACCTTC. The rearrangement uses TRBV2 and TRBJ1-2; D is ambiguous. V lost 5 bases and J 4 bases, leaving 11 bases between the germline ends. Looked up from germline, CDR1 is SNHLY and CDR2 is FYNNEI. CDR3 length equals 13 residues. Full variable domain (remainder filled in from reference TRBV2 and TRBJ1-2): EPEVTQTPSHQVTQMGQEVILRCVPISNHLYFYWYRQILGQKVEFLVSFYNNEISEKSEIFDDQFSVERPDGSNFTLKIRSTKLEDSAMYFCASSKLQIYGYTFGSGTRLTVV.

Notes on this clone: One end of the junction is discordant with germline, which a read error may explain. The sample holds other DNA sequences that translate to the same CDR3. The chain has TRBV2 and TRBJ1-3; D possibly corresponds to TRBD1 (5 bases). Germline CDR1 and CDR2: SNHLY and FYNNEI. The CDR3 runs to 17 residues. Here the CDR3 reads CASSEARGLLSGNTIYF. The CDR3 region has the DNA TGTGCCAGCAGTGAAGCGCGGGGCCTGCTCTCTGGGAACACCATATATTTT. The full variable domain, in which reference TRBV2 and TRBJ1-3 provide the parts outside the CDR3, is EPEVTQTPSHQVTQMGQEVILRCVPISNHLYFYWYRQILGQKVEFLVSFYNNEISEKSEIFDDQFSVERPDGSNFTLKIRSTKLEDSAMYFCASSEARGLLSGNTIYFGEGSWLTVV.

This chain links TRBV2 with TRBJ1-2; D perhaps matches TRBD1 (5 bases). V was clipped by 1 base and J by 5 bases, with 11 bases between them. The CDR3 runs to 14 residues. The germline V gene encodes CDR1 SNHLY and CDR2 FYNNEI. The CDR3, as DNA: TGTGCCAGCAGTGAAGTTAGGGGCGGTTATGGCTACACCTTC. Its protein product is CASSEVRGGYGYTF.

The chain employs TRBV4-2 and TRBJ2-5, with 14 bases matching TRBD2. This CDR3 spans 17 amino acids. Germline V CDR1 and CDR2: LGHNA, YNFKEQ. V gave up 1 base and J gave up 5 bases; unmatched junction bases: 6. The CDR3 DNA follows: TGTGCCAGCAGCCAAGGGACTAGCGGGAGGAGCGGGGAGACCCAGTACTTC. This translates into CASSQGTSGRSGETQYF.

The chain is built from TRBV30 and TRBJ1-2; D not certain. Trimming stripped 3 bases from V and 0 bases from J, with 11 bases between. The CDR3 length is 14 residues. The germline V gene encodes CDR1 GTSNPN and CDR2 SVGIG (reference sequence). The CDR3 region has the DNA TGTGCCTGGAGGCACAGATATACTAACTATGGCTACACCTTC. Translating gives CAWRHRYTNYGYTF.

V usage is TRBV24-1 and J usage is TRBJ1-2; 7 bases agree with TRBD1. V was clipped by 3 bases and J by 8 bases; unmatched bases: 8. The germline CDR1 and CDR2 sequences are KGHDR and SFDVKD. This CDR3 has 14 residues. CDR3 sequence (DNA): TGTGCCACCAGTGATCCGACAGGGCCTAGAGGCTACACCTTC. This sequence encodes CATSDPTGPRGYTF.

The chain joins TRBV5-1 to TRBJ1-3; TRBD1 agrees at 7 bases. The V gene end was trimmed by 4 bases and the J gene end by 2 bases; junction bases not matched to a gene: 18. The CDR3 has 19 residues. The V gene's germline CDR1 is SGHRS and CDR2 YFSETQ. The CDR3 loop is CASSQRDRTTTGPGNTIYF. CDR3 DNA sequence: TGCGCCAGCAGCCAAAGAGACCGAACCACGACAGGGCCTGGAAACACCATATATTTT.

V usage is TRBV25-1 and J usage is TRBJ2-1; 13 bases agree with TRBD2. Per the germline V gene, CDR1 is MGHDK and CDR2 is SYGVNS. This CDR3 has 17 residues. V lost 5 bases, J lost 2 bases, and 6 bases stayed unmatched. The CDR3 DNA reads as TGTGCCAGCAGTCCCCAGACTAGCGGGGGGACCTACAATGAGCAGTTCTTC. This sequence encodes CASSPQTSGGTYNEQFF.